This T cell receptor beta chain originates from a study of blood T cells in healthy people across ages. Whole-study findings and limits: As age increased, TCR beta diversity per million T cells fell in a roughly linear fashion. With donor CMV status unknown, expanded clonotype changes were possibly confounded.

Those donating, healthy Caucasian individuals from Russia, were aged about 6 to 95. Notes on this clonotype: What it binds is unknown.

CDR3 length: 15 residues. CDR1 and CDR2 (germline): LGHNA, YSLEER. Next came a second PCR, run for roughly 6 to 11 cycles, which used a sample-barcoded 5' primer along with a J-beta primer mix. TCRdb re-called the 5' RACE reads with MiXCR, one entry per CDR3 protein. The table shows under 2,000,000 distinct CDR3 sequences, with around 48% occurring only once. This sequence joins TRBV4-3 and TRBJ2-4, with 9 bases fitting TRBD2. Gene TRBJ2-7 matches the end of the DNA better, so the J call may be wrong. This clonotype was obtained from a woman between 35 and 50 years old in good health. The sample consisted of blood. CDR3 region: CASSQGGGTSSEQYF. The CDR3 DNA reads TGCGCCAGCAGCCAAGGAGGTGGGACTAGCAGCGAGCAGTACTTC.